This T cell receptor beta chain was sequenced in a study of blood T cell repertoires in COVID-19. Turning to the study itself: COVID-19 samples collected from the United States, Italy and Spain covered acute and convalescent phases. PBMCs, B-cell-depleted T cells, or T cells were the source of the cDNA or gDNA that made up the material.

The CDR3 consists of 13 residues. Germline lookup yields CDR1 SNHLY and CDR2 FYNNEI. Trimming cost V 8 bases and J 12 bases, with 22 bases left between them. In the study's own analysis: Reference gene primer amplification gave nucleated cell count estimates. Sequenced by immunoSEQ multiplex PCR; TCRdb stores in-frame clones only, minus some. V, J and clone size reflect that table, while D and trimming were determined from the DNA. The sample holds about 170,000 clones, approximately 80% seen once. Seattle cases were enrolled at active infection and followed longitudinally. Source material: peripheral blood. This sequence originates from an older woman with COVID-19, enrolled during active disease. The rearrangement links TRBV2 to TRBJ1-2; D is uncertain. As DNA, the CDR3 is TGTGCCAGCGTTGTCGGGCAGGACGGGAGGAACACCTTC. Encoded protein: CASVVGQDGRNTF.